The sequence of this T cell receptor (beta chain) was determined in a study of T-cell memory formation after mild COVID-19. In the study overall: Largely, TCR clusters stayed within a single donor.

MiXCR, run by TCRdb on the 5' RACE reads, gives a single entry per CDR3 protein. The data contain about 190,000 distinct CDR3 sequences, 20% to 25% of them seen just once; the ten biggest clones take up 23%. On this clonotype: Its specificity is not known.

Whole-study findings and limits: Balance between CD4 and CD8 was seen in clones contracting day 15 to 85, and a CD4+ lean was seen in later expanders.

This receptor was taken from an adult woman who had mild COVID-19 (a few samples of this study predate the infection). Cell type and time point are not known. Sequences were obtained from PBMCs or a T cell subset sorted from them (not recorded which).

This CDR3 reads CASTAPEGQGNGLAFF. In DNA form, the CDR3 reads TGCGCCAGCACCGCACCCGAGGGACAGGGGAATGGGTTAGCTTTCTTT. The V and J genes are TRBV5-1 and TRBJ1-1, with TRBD1 identical over 10 bases. The CDR3 covers 16 residues. Trimming cost V 6 bases and J 10 bases; bases outside gene matches: 18. Germline assignment: CDR1 SGHRS and CDR2 YFSETQ.